The 5 T cell receptor beta chains below come from one sample, sequenced in a study of human T cells and chemical hapten exposure. The time point was: patch test 2, 6 weeks after DPC sensitization. Treatment in this sample: therapeutic diphenylcyclopropenone sensitization with weekly scalp DPC. TCRdb ran MiXCR on the RACE reads and lists one entry per CDR3 protein. The sample includes fewer than 100,000 distinct CDR3 sequences, 11% seen only once; the top ten take around 1.5%. This material consisted of whole blood, taken in connection with sensitization to the hapten diphenylcyclopropenone (DPC). These receptors all stem from a man between 18 and 29 years old with alopecia areata. Some clones in this sample may be carry-over from other donors' samples.

This clonotype was seen a handful of times. The rearrangement uses TRBV19 and TRBJ2-1, with D unresolved. This CDR3 is 13 amino acids long. Trimming took 4 bases from V and 10 from J, leaving 14 bases between them. From germline, CDR1 is LNHDA and CDR2 SQIVND (reference sequence). The CDR3 protein is CASSTLSGSEQFF. The CDR3 DNA follows: TGTGCCAGTAGTACCCTATCCGGGTCAGAGCAGTTCTTC.

This clonotype was recorded once. CDR3 loop: CASSVETGVLQETQYF. The CDR3 coding sequence is TGTGCCAGCAGCGTAGAGACAGGGGTCCTACAAGAGACCCAGTACTTC. The chain joins TRBV9 to TRBJ2-5, with 8 bases matching TRBD1. V dropped 0 bases and J dropped 2; count of bases not matched to a gene: 6. Germline-derived CDR1 and CDR2 are SGDLS and YYNGEE. The CDR3 runs to 16 residues. Full variable domain (remainder filled in from reference TRBV9 and TRBJ2-5): DSGVTQTPKHLITATGQRVTLRCSPRSGDLSVYWYQQSLDQGLQFLIQYYNGEERAKGNILERFSAQQFPDLHSELNLSSLELGDSALYFCASSVETGVLQETQYFGPGTRLLVL.

Ten or more counts support this clonotype. The chain joins TRBV7-2 to TRBJ2-5, with D possibly being TRBD2 (6 bases). Trimming stripped 2 bases from V and 4 bases from J, with 14 bases between. This CDR3 spans 15 amino acids. Germline V gene lookup returns CDR1 SGHTA and CDR2 FQGNSA. In DNA form, the CDR3 reads TGTGCCAGCAGCTTAACGACTAGTCTTGGAGAGACCCAGTACTTC. Its protein product is CASSLTTSLGETQYF.

This clonotype was counted only a few times. In DNA, the CDR3 is TGCAGCGTTAATAGAGGGCTAGCGGAGTACTTC. This encodes CSVNRGLAEYF. The V gene is TRBV29-1, the J gene TRBJ2-5; TRBD2 matches 7 bases. Per germline, CDR1 SQVTM and CDR2 ANQGSEA. The CDR3 has 11 residues. Trimming at V came to 5 bases and at J to 12 bases, leaving 9 bases not matched to a gene.

This clonotype was counted only a few times. The genes are TRBV4-1 and TRBJ2-3, with 9 bases identical to TRBD2. V gave up 3 bases and J gave up 7 bases; unmatched junction bases: 8. The CDR3 has 15 residues. Germline V gene lookup returns CDR1 MGHRA and CDR2 YSYEKL. Here the CDR3 DNA reads TGCGCCAGCAGCCAGGTCGCGGGGGGGCTGAATACGCAGTATTTT. Translating gives CASSQVAGGLNTQYF.